This T cell receptor (beta chain) was sequenced in a study of beta chain features in type 1 diabetes. Points from the study as a whole: A closer apparent resemblance between naive, central memory and Treg TCRB repertoires was seen in patients than in healthy donors.

CDR1 is SGHTA and CDR2 is FQGNSA in the germline V gene. CDR3 length: 15 amino acids. Trimming removed 4 bases from V and 5 bases from J; junction bases left unmatched: 10. Once sorted, every population was more than 95% pure. As regards this clone: No antigen is known for it.

cDNA synthesis used the whole RNA isolate, giving expressed TCRB sequences. Libraries were prepared by immunoSEQ multiplex PCR; TCRdb keeps only in-frame clonotypes and omits some of them. The sample contains roughly 450,000 clones, about 15% of which appear only once. The chain is built from TRBV7-2 and TRBJ2-5; 7 positions match TRBD2. The TCR sequence derives from a man aged 30 to 39 in good health. The sample was naive CD4+ T cells from blood. CDR3 bases: TGTGCCAGCAGCTGGGGAGGGTTGGGTATCGAGACCCAGTACTTC. This gives the protein CASSWGGLGIETQYF.